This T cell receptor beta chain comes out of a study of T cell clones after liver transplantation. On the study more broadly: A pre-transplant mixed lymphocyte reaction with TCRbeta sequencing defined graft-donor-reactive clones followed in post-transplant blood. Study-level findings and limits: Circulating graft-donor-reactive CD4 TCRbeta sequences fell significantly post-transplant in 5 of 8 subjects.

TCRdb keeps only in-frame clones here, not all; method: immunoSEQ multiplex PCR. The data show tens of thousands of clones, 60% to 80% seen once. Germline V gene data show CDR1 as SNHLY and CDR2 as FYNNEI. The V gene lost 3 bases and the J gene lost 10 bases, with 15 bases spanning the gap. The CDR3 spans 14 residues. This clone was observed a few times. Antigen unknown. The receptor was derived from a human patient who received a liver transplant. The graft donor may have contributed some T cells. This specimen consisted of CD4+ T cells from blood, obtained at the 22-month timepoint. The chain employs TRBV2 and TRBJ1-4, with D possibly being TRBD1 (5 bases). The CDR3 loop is CASSDGTRGGKLFF. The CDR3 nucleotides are TGTGCCAGCAGTGATGGGACTCGGGGCGGAAAACTGTTTTTT.